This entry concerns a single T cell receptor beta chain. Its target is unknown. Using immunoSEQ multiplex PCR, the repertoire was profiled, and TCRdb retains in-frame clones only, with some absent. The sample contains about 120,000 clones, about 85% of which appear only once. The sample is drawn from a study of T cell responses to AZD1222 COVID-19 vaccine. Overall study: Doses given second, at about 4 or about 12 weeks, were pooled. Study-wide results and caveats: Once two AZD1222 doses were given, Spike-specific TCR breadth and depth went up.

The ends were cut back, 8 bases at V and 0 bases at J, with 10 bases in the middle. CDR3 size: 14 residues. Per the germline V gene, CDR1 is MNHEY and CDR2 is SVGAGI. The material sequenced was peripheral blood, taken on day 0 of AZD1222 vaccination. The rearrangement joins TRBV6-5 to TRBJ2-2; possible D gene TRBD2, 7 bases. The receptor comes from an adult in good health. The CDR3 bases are TGTGCCAGCCTAGGGGGGGCGAACACCGGGGAGCTGTTTTTT. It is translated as CASLGGANTGELFF.